The next 3 T cell receptor beta chains were all read from a single sample in a study of T cell responses to AZD1222 COVID-19 vaccine. Measured with immunoSEQ multiplex PCR; TCRdb has only the in-frame clones, and not every one. The sample lists 84,000 or so clones, 70% to 90% occurring once. Here the sequenced sample was peripheral blood, taken on day 0 of AZD1222 vaccination. These receptor sequences come from an adult in good health.

The rearrangement links TRBV14 to TRBJ2-1, with 8 bases lining up with TRBD2. This CDR3 has 17 amino acids. Germline-derived CDR1 and CDR2 are SGHDN and FVKESK. Trimming at V came to 0 bases and at J to 6 bases, leaving 10 bases not matched to a gene. CDR3 in DNA: TGTGCCAGCAGCCAAGATCGGAGTAGCGGGGTCATCAATGAGCAGTTCTTC. This gives the protein CASSQDRSSGVINEQFF.

This clone turned up a few times. The genes are TRBV5-6 and TRBJ2-3; 9 bases line up with TRBD1. The CDR3 has 16 amino acids. Unmatched junction bases numbered 8, after V lost 3 bases and J lost 3 bases. The germline gives CDR1 SGHDT, CDR2 YYEEEE. This CDR3 is CASSSGTGLSTDTQYF. Written as DNA, the CDR3 is TGTGCCAGCAGCTCGGGGACAGGGTTGTCTACAGATACGCAGTATTTT.

The V call is TRBV7-2, the J call TRBJ1-2; 7 bases align to TRBD1. The CDR3 length is 17 residues. After removal of 4 bases from V and 2 bases from J, the junction contained 13 bases not matched to a gene. Germline CDR1 and CDR2: SGHTA and FQGNSA. The CDR3 bases are TGTGCCAGCAGCTCTACGATCACCACAGGGGCGAACTATGGCTACACCTTC. Protein product: CASSSTITTGANYGYTF.